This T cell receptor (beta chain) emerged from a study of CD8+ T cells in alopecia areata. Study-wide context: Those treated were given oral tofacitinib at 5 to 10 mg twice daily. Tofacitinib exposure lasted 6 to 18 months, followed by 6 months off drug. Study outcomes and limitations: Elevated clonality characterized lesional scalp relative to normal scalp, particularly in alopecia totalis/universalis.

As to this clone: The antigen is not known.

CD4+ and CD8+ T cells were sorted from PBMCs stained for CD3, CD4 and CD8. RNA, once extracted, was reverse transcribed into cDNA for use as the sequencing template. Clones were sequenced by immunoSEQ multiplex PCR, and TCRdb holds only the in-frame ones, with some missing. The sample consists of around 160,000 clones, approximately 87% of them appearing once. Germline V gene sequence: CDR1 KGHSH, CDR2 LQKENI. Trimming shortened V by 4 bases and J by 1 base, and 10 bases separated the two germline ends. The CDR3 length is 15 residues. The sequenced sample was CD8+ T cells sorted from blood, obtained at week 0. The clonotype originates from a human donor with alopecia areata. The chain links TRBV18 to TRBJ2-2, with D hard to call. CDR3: CASSRPGQNTGELFF. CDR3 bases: TGTGCCAGCTCACGGCCGGGTCAGAACACCGGGGAGCTGTTTTTT.